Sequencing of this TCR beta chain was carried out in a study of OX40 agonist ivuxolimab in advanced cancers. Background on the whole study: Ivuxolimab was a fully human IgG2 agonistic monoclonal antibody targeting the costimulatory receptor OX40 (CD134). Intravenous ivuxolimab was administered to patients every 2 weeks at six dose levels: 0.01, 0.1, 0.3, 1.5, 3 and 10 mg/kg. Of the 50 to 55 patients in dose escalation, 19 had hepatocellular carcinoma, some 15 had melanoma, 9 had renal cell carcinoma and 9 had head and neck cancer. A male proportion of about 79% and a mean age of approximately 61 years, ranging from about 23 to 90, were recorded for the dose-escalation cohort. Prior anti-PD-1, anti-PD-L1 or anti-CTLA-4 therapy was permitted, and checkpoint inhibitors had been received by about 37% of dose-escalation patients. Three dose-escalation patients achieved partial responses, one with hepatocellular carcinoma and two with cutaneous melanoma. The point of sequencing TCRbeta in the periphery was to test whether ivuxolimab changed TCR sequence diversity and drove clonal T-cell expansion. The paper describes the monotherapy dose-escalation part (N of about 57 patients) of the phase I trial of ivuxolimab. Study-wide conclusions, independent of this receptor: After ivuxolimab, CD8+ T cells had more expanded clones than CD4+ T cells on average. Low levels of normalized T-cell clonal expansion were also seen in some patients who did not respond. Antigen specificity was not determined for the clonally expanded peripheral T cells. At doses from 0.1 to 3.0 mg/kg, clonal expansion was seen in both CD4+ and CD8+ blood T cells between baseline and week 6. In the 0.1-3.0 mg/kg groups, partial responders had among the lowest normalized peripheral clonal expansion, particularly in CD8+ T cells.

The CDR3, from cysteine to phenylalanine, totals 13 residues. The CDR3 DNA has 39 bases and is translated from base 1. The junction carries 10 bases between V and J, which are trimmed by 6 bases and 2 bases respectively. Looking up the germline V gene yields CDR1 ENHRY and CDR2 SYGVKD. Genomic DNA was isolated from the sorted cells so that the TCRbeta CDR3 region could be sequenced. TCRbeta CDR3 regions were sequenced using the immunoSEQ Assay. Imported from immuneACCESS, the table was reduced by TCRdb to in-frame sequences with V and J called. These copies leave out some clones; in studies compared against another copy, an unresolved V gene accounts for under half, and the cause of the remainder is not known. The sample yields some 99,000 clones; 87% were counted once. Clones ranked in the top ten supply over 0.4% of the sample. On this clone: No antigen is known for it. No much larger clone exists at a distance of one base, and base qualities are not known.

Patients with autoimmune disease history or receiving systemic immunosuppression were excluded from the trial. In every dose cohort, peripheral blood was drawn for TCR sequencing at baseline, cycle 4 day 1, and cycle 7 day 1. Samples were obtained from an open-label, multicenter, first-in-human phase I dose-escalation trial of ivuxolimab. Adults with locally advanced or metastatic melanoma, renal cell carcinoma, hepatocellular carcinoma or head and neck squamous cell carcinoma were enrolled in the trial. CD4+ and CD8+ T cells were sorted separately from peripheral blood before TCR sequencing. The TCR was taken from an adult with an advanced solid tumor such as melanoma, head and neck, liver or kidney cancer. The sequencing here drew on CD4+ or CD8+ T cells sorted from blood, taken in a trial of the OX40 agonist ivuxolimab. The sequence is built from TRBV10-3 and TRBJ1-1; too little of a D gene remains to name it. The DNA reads TGTGCCATCAGAAGAGACACCAACACTGAAGCTTTCTTT. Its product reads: CAIRRDTNTEAFF.